This T cell receptor (beta chain) originates from a study of blood T cell repertoires in COVID-19. This clone was recorded once. The method was immunoSEQ multiplex PCR; TCRdb's version includes in-frame clones alone and lacks a portion of them. The sample consists of tens of thousands of clones, approximately 86% of them appearing once. This CDR3 contains 16 residues. The trim removed 2 bases at V and 5 bases at J, leaving 10 bases unmatched. Germline-derived CDR1 and CDR2 are SQVTM and ANQGSEA. The source is a man between 60 and 70 years old with active or convalescent COVID-19. This chain uses TRBV29-1 with TRBJ2-5; 11 bases match TRBD2. Sample: peripheral blood. The CDR3 DNA reads TGCAGCGTTGAATTTATTAGCGGGGGGGTAGGGGAGACCCAGTACTTC. Amino acid sequence: CSVEFISGGVGETQYF.